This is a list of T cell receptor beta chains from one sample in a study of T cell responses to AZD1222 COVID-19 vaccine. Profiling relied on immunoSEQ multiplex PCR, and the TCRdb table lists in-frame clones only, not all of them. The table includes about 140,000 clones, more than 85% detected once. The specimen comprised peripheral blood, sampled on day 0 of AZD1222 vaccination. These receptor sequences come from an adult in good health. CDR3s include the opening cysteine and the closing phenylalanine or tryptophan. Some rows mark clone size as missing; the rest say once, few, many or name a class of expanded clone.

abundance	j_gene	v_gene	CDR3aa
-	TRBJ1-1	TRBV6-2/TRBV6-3	CASSYRGQLNTEAFF
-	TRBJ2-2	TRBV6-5	CASSYSSLGTGELFF
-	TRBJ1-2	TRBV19	CASKGDRTGYTF
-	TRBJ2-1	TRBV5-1	CASSFRASGEYEQFF
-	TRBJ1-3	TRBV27	CASGPQAGSTIYF
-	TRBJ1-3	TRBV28	CASKYQDRPSGNTIYF
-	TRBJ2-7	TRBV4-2	CASSQDTGIRPNYEQYF
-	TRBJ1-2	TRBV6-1	CASSENRVRYTF
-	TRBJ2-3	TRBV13	CASSLPADTQYF
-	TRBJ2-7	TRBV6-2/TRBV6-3	CASSSSSYRDEQYF
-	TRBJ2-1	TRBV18	CASSHPRRYLYSYNEQFF
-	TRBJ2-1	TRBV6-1	CASSEGLAGEVEQFF
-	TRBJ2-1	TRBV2	CASRLGEIGMSEQFF
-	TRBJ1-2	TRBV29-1	CSARDRGLIYGYTF
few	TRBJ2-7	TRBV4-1	CASSQVGAPYEQYF
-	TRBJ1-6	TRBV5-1	CASNWDGNNSPLHF
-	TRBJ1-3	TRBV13	CASSYWGDRHSGNTIYF
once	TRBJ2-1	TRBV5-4	CASSLANLARDYSSYNEQFF
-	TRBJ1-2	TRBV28	CASSPGSLYGYTF
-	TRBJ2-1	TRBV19	CASRRLAGGDYNEQFF
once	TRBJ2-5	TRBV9	CASSVGTSGGRQETQYF
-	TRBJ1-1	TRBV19	CASTQTGGTEAFF
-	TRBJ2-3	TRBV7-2	CASSLDAFTDTQYF
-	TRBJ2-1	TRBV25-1	CASSVGTEQFF
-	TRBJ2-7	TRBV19	CASSITGPYEQYF
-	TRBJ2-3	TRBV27	CASTNVWSALVDTQYF
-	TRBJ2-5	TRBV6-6	CASGTSGVGETQYF
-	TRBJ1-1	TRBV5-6	CASNPGVGTEAFF
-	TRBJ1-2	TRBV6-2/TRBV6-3	CASSSQGTGVGYTF
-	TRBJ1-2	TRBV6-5	CASSTPEGGVYGYTF
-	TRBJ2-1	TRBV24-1	CATGKTSGRGEQFF
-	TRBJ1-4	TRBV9	CASSRDGGWKEKLFF
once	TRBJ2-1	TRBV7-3	CASSLGIGGGEQFF
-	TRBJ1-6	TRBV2	CASSGQRNNSPLHF